This TCR beta chain was sequenced for a study of OX40 agonist ivuxolimab in advanced cancers. About the study as a whole: Ivuxolimab was an agonistic, fully human IgG2 monoclonal antibody directed against OX40 (CD134), a costimulatory receptor. Intravenous ivuxolimab was administered to patients every 2 weeks at six dose levels: 0.01, 0.1, 0.3, 1.5, 3 and 10 mg/kg. Of the roughly 54 dose-escalation patients, hepatocellular carcinoma was present in around 20, melanoma in some 15, renal cell carcinoma in 9 and head and neck cancer in 9. A male proportion of 70% to 90% and a mean age of approximately 55 years, ranging from 23 to 79, were recorded for the dose-escalation cohort. Patients were allowed to have had prior anti-PD-1, anti-PD-L1 or anti-CTLA-4 therapy, and 40% of the dose-escalation patients had previously received checkpoint inhibitors. Three dose-escalation patients achieved partial responses, one with hepatocellular carcinoma and two with cutaneous melanoma. Peripheral TCRbeta sequencing was intended to test whether TCR sequence diversity was altered and clonal T-cell expansion was caused by ivuxolimab. The paper reports the monotherapy dose-escalation portion (N of about 51 patients) of the phase I ivuxolimab trial.

The trial excluded patients who had a history of autoimmune disease or were on systemic immunosuppression. Peripheral blood for TCR sequencing was collected from all dose cohorts at baseline, on cycle 4 day 1, and on cycle 7 day 1. The samples were taken from a phase I, first-in-human, multicenter, open-label dose-escalation trial of ivuxolimab. Adults with locally advanced or metastatic melanoma, renal cell, hepatocellular, or head and neck squamous cell carcinoma were enrolled in the trial. CD4+ and CD8+ T cells were sorted separately from peripheral blood before TCR sequencing. With regard to this clone: Its specific antigen is unknown. Base qualities are not recorded, but no much larger clone differs from it by a single base.

Genomic DNA was isolated from the sorted cells so that the TCRbeta CDR3 region could be sequenced. The immunoSEQ Assay was used for sequencing of TCRbeta CDR3 regions. Sourced from immuneACCESS, this table was stored by TCRdb with only in-frame sequences that have V and J called. A share of the clones is absent; for the studies checked, an unresolved V gene accounts for under half, and the remainder has no known explanation. For this sample the table gives about 90,000 clones, of which approximately 91% were detected only once. Approximately 0.3% of the sample is held by the ten biggest clonotypes. What the work shows at the level of the full study, not this receptor alone: Low levels of normalized T-cell clonal expansion were also shown by some nonresponding patients. In the 0.1-3.0 mg/kg groups, partial responders were among the patients with the lowest normalized peripheral clonal expansion, particularly in CD8+ T cells. After ivuxolimab, more expanded clones were found on average in CD8+ T cells than in CD4+ T cells. Clonal expansion of both CD4+ and CD8+ blood T cells was observed from baseline to week 6 at doses 0.1 to 3.0 mg/kg. Antigen specificity was not determined for the clonally expanded peripheral T cells.

Sequences SGHNT (CDR1) and YENEEA (CDR2) are obtained from the germline V gene. V sheds 3 bases and J sheds 9 bases, leaving 11 bases between their ends. Including cysteine and phenylalanine, the CDR3 has 13 amino acids. Just CDR3 DNA is preserved here, 39 bases in frame from base 1. The chain couples TRBV11-3 to TRBJ2-2, with TRBD2 perhaps the D gene, on 5 matching bases. This receptor was identified in an adult with an advanced solid tumor such as melanoma, head and neck, liver or kidney cancer. Sequenced here: CD4+ or CD8+ T cells sorted from blood, sampled in a trial of the OX40 agonist ivuxolimab. In nucleotides, the sequence is TGTGCCAGCAGCTTGGAACTAGGAAGGGAGCTGTTTTTT. The translation is CASSLELGRELFF.